This T cell receptor (beta chain) is drawn from a study of identifying expanded T cells in peripheral blood (dated by TCRdb to about 2019). Study-level background: Technical replicates were generated by sequencing separate aliquots of the same genomic DNA pool, and four replicates were compared pairwise. General conclusions and limits of the study: Between technical replicates the binomial model flagged about 1.2 differentially abundant clones, whereas over roughly two weeks the binomial model flagged about 16.4 and over about 4 weeks about 19. The authors expected that over much longer intervals, such as months to years, biological variance in healthy repertoires might increase even further. Across all healthy-donor time intervals, the beta-binomial model significantly lowered both the number of clones called differentially abundant and the false-positive rate. Variance in clone template counts between approximately two-week samples significantly increased with total template count across all healthy donors.

TCRbeta CDR3 regions were profiled with the immunoSEQ Assay using bias-controlled multiplex PCR amplification of genomic DNA. For the original study's pipeline: The absolute abundance of each unique TCRbeta CDR3 region was quantified after sequences were collapsed and filtered. Differential abundance was tested with a binomial (Fisher-equivalent) model and with a beta-binomial model adding time-dependent variance fitted from healthy donors. Clones with fewer than 5 combined templates were removed, and differential abundance was called for clones with a Benjamini-Hochberg FDR below 0.01. Beta-binomial variance was modeled as a function of total template count across the two samples using the form v = (b*log(k)+a)^2. TCRdb carries this immuneACCESS record with in-frame sequences only. Its versions omit some clonotypes, under half of them owing to an unresolved V gene in the studies checked, with the rest unexplained. V, J and clone size reflect that table, while D and trimming were determined from the DNA. Recorded for this sample are around 120,000 clones; around nine tenths of them occurred a single time. The ten largest make up about a sixth of the sample.

Points on this clone: Its cognate antigen has yet to be identified. No base qualities exist here, and no much larger clone lies one base off it.

CDR1 and CDR2 (SNHLY, FYNNEI) derive from the germline V gene. Trimming takes 8 bases from V and 2 bases from J, and the germline ends sit 8 bases apart. Counted from cysteine to phenylalanine, this CDR3 has 12 amino acids. Only the CDR3 DNA stays, 36 bases, in frame from base 1. No immune events, such as infections, were documented for the healthy donors during the collection period. To calibrate time-dependent variance in a beta-binomial model of T-cell clone differential abundance, blood repertoires from healthy donors were used as a training cohort. The training cohort was composed of roughly ten healthy donors, 3 female and 7 male. On average the donors were approximately 42 years old, and their ages spanned roughly 29 to 64 years. Whole blood, obtained from a commercial supplier, was collected from each healthy donor at three time points spaced roughly 2 weeks apart. For immunosequencing, genomic DNA was extracted from unsorted whole blood.

The sequence came from a person between 18 and 75 years old in good health. The sample consisted of blood. The chain joins TRBV2 to TRBJ2-3; TRBD1 is a possible D gene, resting on 6 matching bases. The CDR3 protein sequence reads: CASQGSTDTQYF. The nucleotide sequence is TGTGCCAGCCAGGGGTCCACAGATACGCAGTATTTT.